This is a list of T cell receptor beta chains from one sample in a study of blood T cell repertoires in COVID-19. Sequencing was performed with immunoSEQ multiplex PCR; in TCRdb, only in-frame clones are kept and a portion is missing. The sample has about 290,000 clones; around 86% are singletons. What was sequenced was PBMCs or T cells enriched from blood (not recorded which). The receptors derive from a woman aged 40 to 50 who had recovered from COVID-19. Both conserved end residues are trimmed from each CDR3.

v_gene	CDR3aa
TRBV7-2	ASSPGRQAPLH
TRBV5-1	ASSLDLAGNYEQY
TRBV5-1	ASSVGTSRETQY
TRBV19	ASSIAGGTTDTQY
TRBV11-2	ASSYSGQGLHEQY
TRBV5-1	ASSLTSSGIVYNEQF
TRBV7-2	ASRRGGPMNTEAF
TRBV2	ASLLGQPVYEQY
TRBV4-1	ASSQAASRSSGANVLT
TRBV24-1	ATSLSGSNNEQF
TRBV28	ASSSGLKPLH
TRBV6-5	ASSSGQGIRNTIY
TRBV4-2	ASSQPETGGTTYGYT
TRBV29-1	SVRGGNFPDTQY
TRBV5-1	ASSSNPGQKNSPLH
TRBV30	AWSVSPSTDTQY
TRBV15	ATSRDRGSGETQY
TRBV9	ASSVGLVGHNEQF
TRBV19	ASQGTRHQPQH
TRBV5-1	ASSLDRGQVAF
TRBV27	ASGRGGDTGELF
TRBV19	ASLRRAASGNQPQH
TRBV5-5	ASSPRGTEAF
TRBV7-9	ASSTGQGINEQF
TRBV12-5	ASGEGTGGVNQPQH
TRBV5-1	ASSRGDFPYGYT
TRBV12-5	ASGSPGVPSGNTIY
TRBV5-1	ASSSYLLAGGNEQY
TRBV27	ASTSSYNEQF
TRBV10-2	ASSEPGMNTEAF
TRBV5-5	ASSSNPTGSGNTIY
TRBV14	ASSQEGRPRGAF
TRBV28	ASSERTGEQQY
TRBV18	ASSSQGGEQY
TRBV27	ASSLGGFSYNSPLH
TRBV5-1	ASSSPGGDGYT
TRBV4-1	ASSQGTGTWYNSPLH
TRBV27	ASSLSDRKNIQY
TRBV11-2	ASSLDQGLARSYEQY
TRBV11-2	ASSLGASGSSEQF